This paragraph reports one TCR beta chain. These data originate in a study of blood T cell repertoires in COVID-19. Whole-study context: The cDNA or gDNA used as material had been derived from T cells, B-cell-depleted T cells, or PBMCs.

V lost 1 base, J lost 3 bases, and 12 bases stayed unmatched. Germline V gene sequence: CDR1 MNHEY, CDR2 SVGEGT. The CDR3 is made up of 18 amino acids. Per the authors' pipeline: Reference gene primer amplification yielded estimated nucleated cell counts. Measured with immunoSEQ multiplex PCR; TCRdb has only the in-frame clones, and not every one. That table furnishes V, J and clone size, whereas the DNA furnished D and trimming. The data contain 80,000 to 95,000 clones, around 87% of them singletons. This sequence originates from a woman aged 45-59 years with active or convalescent COVID-19. The chain combines TRBV6-2 or TRBV6-3 with TRBJ1-5; TRBD1 matches 7 bases. The sequenced sample was peripheral blood. This chain's CDR3 is CASSYFVRLTGNNQPQHF. The CDR3 DNA reads as TGTGCCAGCAGTTACTTCGTACGATTGACAGGGAACAATCAGCCCCAGCATTTT.